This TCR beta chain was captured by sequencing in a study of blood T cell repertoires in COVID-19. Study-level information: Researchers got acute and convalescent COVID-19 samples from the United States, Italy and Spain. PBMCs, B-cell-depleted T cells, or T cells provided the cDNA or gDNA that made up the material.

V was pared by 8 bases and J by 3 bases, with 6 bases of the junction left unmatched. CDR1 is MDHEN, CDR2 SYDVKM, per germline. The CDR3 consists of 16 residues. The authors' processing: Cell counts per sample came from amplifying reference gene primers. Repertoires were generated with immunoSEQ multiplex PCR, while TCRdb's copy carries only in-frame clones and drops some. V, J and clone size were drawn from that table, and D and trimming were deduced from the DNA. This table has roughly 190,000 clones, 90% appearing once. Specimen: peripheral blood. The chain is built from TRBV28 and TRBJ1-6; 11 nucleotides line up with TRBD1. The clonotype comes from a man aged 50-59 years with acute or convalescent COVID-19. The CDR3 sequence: CASLRDRGFYNSPLHF. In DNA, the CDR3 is TGTGCCAGCCTCCGGGACAGGGGGTTCTATAATTCACCCCTCCACTTT.